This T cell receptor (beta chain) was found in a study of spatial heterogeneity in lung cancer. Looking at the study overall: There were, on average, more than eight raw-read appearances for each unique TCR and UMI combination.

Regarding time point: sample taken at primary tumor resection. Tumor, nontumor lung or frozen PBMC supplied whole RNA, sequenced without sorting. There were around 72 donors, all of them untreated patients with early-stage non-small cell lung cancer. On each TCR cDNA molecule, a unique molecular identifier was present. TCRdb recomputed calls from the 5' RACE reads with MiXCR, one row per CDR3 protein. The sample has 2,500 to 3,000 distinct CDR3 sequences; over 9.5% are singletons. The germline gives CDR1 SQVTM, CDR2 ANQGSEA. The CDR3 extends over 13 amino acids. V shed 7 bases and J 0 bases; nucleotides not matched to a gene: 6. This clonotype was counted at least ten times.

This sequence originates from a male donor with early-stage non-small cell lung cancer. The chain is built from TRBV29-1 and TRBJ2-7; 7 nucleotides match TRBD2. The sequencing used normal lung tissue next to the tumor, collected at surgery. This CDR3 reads CSAQAGSSYEQYF. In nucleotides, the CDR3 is TGCAGCGCACAAGCGGGAAGCTCCTACGAGCAGTACTTC.